This entry describes one T cell receptor (beta chain). CDR1 SGDLS and CDR2 YYNGEE come from the germline V gene. CDR3 length equals 14 residues. Trimming removed 0 bases from V and 0 bases from J, with 5 bases in between. The data originate from a study of PD-1 blockade in classical Hodgkin lymphoma. Here immunoSEQ multiplex PCR was the method, and the copy in TCRdb shows in-frame clones only, minus some. The sample carries more than 70,000 clones, 85% to 95% recorded once. The patients all showed relapse after autologous stem cell transplantation, while their brentuximab vedotin exposure varied. The J gene is TRBJ2-3, the V gene TRBV9; D call uncertain. The receptor was derived from a human donor with classical Hodgkin lymphoma. Source: peripheral blood mononuclear cells (PBMCs), taken before the second cycle of nivolumab. CDR3 amino acids: CASSVVRSTDTQYF. The CDR3 DNA sequence: TGTGCCAGCAGCGTAGTTAGGAGCACAGATACGCAGTATTTT.